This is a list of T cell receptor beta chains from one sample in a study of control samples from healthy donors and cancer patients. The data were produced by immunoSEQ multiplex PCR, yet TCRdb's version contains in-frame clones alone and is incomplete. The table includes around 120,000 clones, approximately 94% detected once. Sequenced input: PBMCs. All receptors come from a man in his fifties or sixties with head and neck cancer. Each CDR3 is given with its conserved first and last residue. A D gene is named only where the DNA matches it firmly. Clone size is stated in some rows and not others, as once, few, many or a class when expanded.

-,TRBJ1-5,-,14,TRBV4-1,CASSQDGGYQPQHF,TGCGCCAGCAGCCAAGATGGGGGCTATCAGCCCCAGCATTTT
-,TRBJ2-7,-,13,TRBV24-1,CATSAAGLVEQYF,TGTGCCACCAGTGCGGCTGGGCTAGTTGAGCAGTACTTC
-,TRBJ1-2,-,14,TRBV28,CASSLASTLSGYTF,TGTGCCAGCAGTTTGGCCAGTACATTAAGTGGCTACACCTTC
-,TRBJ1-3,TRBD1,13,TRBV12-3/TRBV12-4,CASSSLRTGTIYF,TGTGCCAGCAGTTCCCTTCGGACAGGGACGATATATTTT
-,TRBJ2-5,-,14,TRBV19,CASGPTGLVETQYF,TGTGCCAGTGGACCAACAGGGTTAGTCGAGACCCAGTACTTC
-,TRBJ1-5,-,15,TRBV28,CASRPQGFGNQPQHF,TGTGCCAGCAGACCCCAGGGTTTTGGCAATCAGCCCCAGCATTTT
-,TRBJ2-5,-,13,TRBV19,CASKVPSKETQYF,TGTGCCAGTAAGGTCCCTAGTAAAGAGACCCAGTACTTC
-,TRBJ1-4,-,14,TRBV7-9,CASSLGSGNEKLFF,TGTGCCAGCAGCTTAGGGTCAGGGAATGAAAAACTGTTTTTT
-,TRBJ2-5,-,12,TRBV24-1,CATRGRQETQYF,TGTGCCACCAGGGGGAGACAAGAGACCCAGTACTTC
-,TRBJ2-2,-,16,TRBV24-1,CATSDTGILETGELFF,TGTGCCACCAGTGATACAGGGATATTAGAAACCGGGGAGCTGTTTTTT
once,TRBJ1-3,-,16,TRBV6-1,CASSEVDGGLGNTIYF,TGTGCCAGCAGTGAAGTGGACGGAGGGTTGGGAAACACCATATATTTT
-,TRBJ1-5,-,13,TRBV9,CASSVGRYGSQHF,TGTGCCAGCAGCGTAGGAAGGTATGGGTCCCAGCATTTT
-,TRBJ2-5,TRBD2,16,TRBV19,CASSIDSSLAGETQYF,TGTGCCAGTAGTATAGATTCATCTCTAGCGGGAGAGACCCAGTACTTC
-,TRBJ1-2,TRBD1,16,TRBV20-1,CSASRPRGQEHYGYTF,TGCAGTGCTAGTCGCCCTAGAGGACAGGAACACTATGGCTACACCTTC
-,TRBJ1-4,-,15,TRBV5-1,CASSLLLGANEKLFF,TGCGCCAGCAGCTTGCTTCTGGGAGCGAATGAAAAACTGTTTTTT
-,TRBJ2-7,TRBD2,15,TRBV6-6,CASRVRASGGYEQYF,TGTGCCAGCAGGGTCCGGGCTAGCGGGGGGTACGAGCAGTACTTC
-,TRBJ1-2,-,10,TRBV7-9,CASSRHGYTF,TGTGCCAGCAGCCGCCACGGCTACACCTTC
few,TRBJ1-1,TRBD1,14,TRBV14,CASSRWTGGTEAFF,TGTGCCAGCAGCCGTTGGACAGGAGGGACTGAAGCTTTCTTT
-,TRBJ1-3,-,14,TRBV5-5,CASSLAPGGNTIYF,TGTGCCAGCAGCTTGGCGCCGGGTGGAAACACCATATATTTT
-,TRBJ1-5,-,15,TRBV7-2,CASSPRPYSNQPQHF,TGTGCCAGCAGCCCAAGGCCTTATAGCAATCAGCCCCAGCATTTT
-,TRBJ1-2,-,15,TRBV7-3,CASSFNIGTNYGYTF,TGTGCCAGCAGCTTTAATATCGGGACTAACTATGGCTACACCTTC
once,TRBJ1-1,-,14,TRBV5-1,CASSLDRLGTEAFF,TGCGCCAGCAGCTTGGACAGGTTAGGCACTGAAGCTTTCTTT
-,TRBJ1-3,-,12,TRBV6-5,CASRDVGNTIYF,TGTGCCAGCCGGGACGTAGGAAACACCATATATTTT
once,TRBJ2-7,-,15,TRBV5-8,CASSPTGTRPYEQYF,TGTGCCAGCAGCCCAACCGGGACCCGCCCCTACGAGCAGTACTTC
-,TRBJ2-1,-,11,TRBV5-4,CASSTVNEQFF,TGTGCCAGCAGCACCGTTAATGAGCAGTTCTTC
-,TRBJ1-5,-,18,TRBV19,CASTSHRARTNSNQPQHF,TGTGCCAGTACATCCCATAGGGCCCGGACTAATAGCAATCAGCCCCAGCATTTT
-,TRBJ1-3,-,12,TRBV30,CAWNGPGNTIYF,TGTGCCTGGAATGGGCCTGGAAACACCATATATTTT
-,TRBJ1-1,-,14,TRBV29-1,CSVELGRLNTEAFF,TGCAGCGTTGAACTCGGGCGCTTGAACACTGAAGCTTTCTTT
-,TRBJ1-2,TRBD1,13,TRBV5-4,CASSGTGEFGYTF,TGTGCCAGCAGCGGGACAGGGGAATTTGGCTACACCTTC
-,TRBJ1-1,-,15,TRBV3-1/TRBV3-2,CASSQEIRRNTEAFF,TGTGCCAGCAGCCAAGAGATCAGGAGGAACACTGAAGCTTTCTTT
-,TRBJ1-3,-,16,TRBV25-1,CASSHPRKGLGNTIYF,TGTGCCAGCAGCCACCCACGGAAGGGGTTAGGAAACACCATATATTTT
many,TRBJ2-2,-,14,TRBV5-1,CASSFVTDTGELFF,TGCGCCAGCAGCTTCGTGACAGACACCGGGGAGCTGTTTTTT
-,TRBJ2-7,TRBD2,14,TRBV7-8,CASTPVGLHYEQYF,TGTGCCAGCACCCCTGTGGGACTACACTACGAGCAGTACTTC
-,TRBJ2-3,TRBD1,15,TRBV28,CASSPTGAVLDTQYF,TGTGCCAGCAGCCCGACAGGGGCGGTTTTAGATACGCAGTATTTT
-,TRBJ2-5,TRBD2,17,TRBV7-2,CASSPRGAGGPQETQYF,TGTGCCAGCAGCCCTCGGGGAGCGGGGGGGCCTCAAGAGACCCAGTACTTC
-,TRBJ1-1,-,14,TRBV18,CASSPPGMNTEAFF,TGTGCCAGCTCACCCCCTGGGATGAACACTGAAGCTTTCTTT
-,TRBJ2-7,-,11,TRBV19,CASSDRNEQYF,TGTGCCAGTTCCGACAGAAACGAGCAGTACTTC
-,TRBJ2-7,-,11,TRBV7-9,CASSWDGEQYF,TGTGCCAGCAGCTGGGACGGCGAGCAGTACTTC
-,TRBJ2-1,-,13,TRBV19,CASSMPPYNEQFF,TGTGCCAGTAGTATGCCCCCCTACAATGAGCAGTTCTTC
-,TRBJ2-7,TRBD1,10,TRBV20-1,CSAGQDEQYF,TGCAGTGCTGGACAGGACGAGCAGTACTTC
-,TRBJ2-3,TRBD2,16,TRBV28,CASGLRSGGSGDTQYF,TGTGCCAGCGGATTACGTAGCGGGGGGTCGGGAGATACGCAGTATTTT
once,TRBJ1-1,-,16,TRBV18,CASSQLGRGFNTEAFF,TGTGCCAGCTCACAGCTTGGTAGGGGATTTAACACTGAAGCTTTCTTT
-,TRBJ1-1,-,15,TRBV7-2,CASSYRAAENTEAFF,TGTGCCAGCAGCTATAGGGCGGCCGAGAACACTGAAGCTTTCTTT
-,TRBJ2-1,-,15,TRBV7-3,CASSPMGGSNNEQFF,TGTGCCAGCAGCCCCATGGGGGGTTCTAACAATGAGCAGTTCTTC
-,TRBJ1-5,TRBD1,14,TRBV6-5,CASMMGQGNPPQHF,TGTGCCAGCATGATGGGACAGGGTAATCCGCCCCAGCATTTT
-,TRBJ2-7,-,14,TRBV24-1,CATSDLEHYYEQYF,TGTGCCACCAGTGATTTGGAACATTACTACGAGCAGTACTTC
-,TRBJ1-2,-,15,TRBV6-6,CASSYSGRSNYGYTF,TGTGCCAGCAGTTACTCCGGCAGATCTAACTATGGCTACACCTTC
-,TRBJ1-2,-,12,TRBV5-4,CASRPSISGYTF,TGTGCCAGCAGACCCTCAATAAGTGGCTACACCTTC
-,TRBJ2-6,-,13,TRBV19,CARGVSGANVLTF,TGTGCCAGGGGAGTCAGTGGGGCCAACGTCCTGACTTTC
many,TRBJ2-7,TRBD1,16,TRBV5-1,CASSLPEDREIYEQYF,TGCGCCAGCAGCTTGCCTGAGGACAGGGAGATCTACGAGCAGTACTTC
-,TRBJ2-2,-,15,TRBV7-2,CASSLWGRHTGELFF,TGTGCCAGCAGCTTATGGGGCCGGCACACCGGGGAGCTGTTTTTT
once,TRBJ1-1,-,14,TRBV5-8,CASSFAETDTEAFF,TGTGCCAGCAGCTTCGCAGAAACAGACACTGAAGCTTTCTTT
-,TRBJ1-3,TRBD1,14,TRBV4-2,CASSQGQGRNTIYF,TGTGCCAGCAGCCAAGGACAGGGACGAAACACCATATATTTT
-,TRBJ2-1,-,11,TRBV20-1,CSASSGNEQFF,TGCAGTGCTAGTTCGGGCAATGAGCAGTTCTTC
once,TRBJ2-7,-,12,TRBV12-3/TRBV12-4,CASSGRTYEQYF,TGTGCCAGCAGTGGAAGGACTTACGAGCAGTACTTC
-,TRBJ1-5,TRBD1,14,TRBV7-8,CASSWTGRNQPQHF,TGTGCCAGCAGCTGGACAGGGAGGAATCAGCCCCAGCATTTT
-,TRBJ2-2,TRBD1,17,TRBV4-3,CASSQDQDRGDTGELFF,TGCGCCAGCAGCCAAGACCAGGACAGGGGGGACACCGGGGAGCTGTTTTTT
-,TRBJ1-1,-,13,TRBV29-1,CSVQGGDGTEAFF,TGCAGCGTCCAAGGTGGGGACGGCACTGAAGCTTTCTTT
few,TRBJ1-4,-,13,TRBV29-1,CSVSDSYNEKLFF,TGCAGCGTCTCCGACAGTTATAATGAAAAACTGTTTTTT